A single sample is the source of the 15 T cell receptor beta chains below, sequenced in a study of T cell repertoires in cytomegalovirus infection. Each CDR3 protein gets one entry after TCRdb re-called the reads with MiXCR. This table holds some 390,000 distinct CDR3 sequences, approximately 18% found once. The sequenced sample was PBMCs. The receptor source for this set is a human donor in good health (CMV status not recorded). Some clones in this sample may be carry-over from other donors' samples.

This clonotype showed up many times. The chain uses TRBV7-2 and TRBJ2-7; 14 bases map to TRBD2. CDR3 length: 19 amino acids. The germline V gene has CDR1 SGHTA and CDR2 FQGNSA. Trimming cost V 2 bases and J 2 bases; bases outside gene matches: 11. CDR3: CASSLKYDGLAGGTYEQYF. The CDR3 nucleotides read TGTGCCAGCAGCTTAAAGTATGACGGACTAGCGGGGGGTACCTACGAGCAGTACTTC.

The chain joins TRBV10-3 to TRBJ2-7; TRBD1 is a possible D gene (6 bases). Germline assignment: CDR1 ENHRY and CDR2 SYGVKD. The V end was cut by 6 bases, the J end by 1 base, with 10 bases between. The CDR3 covers 13 residues. In DNA form, the CDR3 reads TGTGCCATCAGCCGGGACAATTCCTACGAGCAGTACTTC. Encoded protein: CAISRDNSYEQYF.

This clonotype has only a few counts. This chain joins TRBV11-3 and TRBJ1-1; D is uncertain. This CDR3 has 13 amino acids. Germline CDR1 and CDR2: SGHNT and YENEEA. Deletions cut 2 bases from V and 1 base from J, with 5 bases between. CDR3: CASSLFANTEAFF. CDR3 coding DNA: TGTGCCAGCAGCTTATTTGCGAACACTGAAGCTTTCTTT.

The J gene is TRBJ2-4, the V gene TRBV7-4; TRBD2 agrees at 14 bases. Germline V gene sequence: CDR1 SGHVT, CDR2 SQSDAQ. Germline trimming cut 4 bases from V and 0 bases from J; bases unmatched to any gene: 5. The CDR3 is 18 residues long. CDR3 sequence (DNA): TGTGCCAGCAGCTCCGGACTAGCGGGAGGACTAGCCAAAAACATTCAGTACTTC. The encoded protein is CASSSGLAGGLAKNIQYF.

The rearrangement joins TRBV3-1 to TRBJ1-5; no definite D call. V lost 1 base to trimming and J lost 6 bases, with 4 bases between them. Germline values: CDR1 LGHDT, CDR2 YNNKEL (reference sequence). The CDR3 consists of 12 residues. CDR3 in DNA: TGTGCCAGCAGCCAAGGGGTTCAGCCCCAGCATTTT. It codes for CASSQGVQPQHF.

The chain employs TRBV4-3 and TRBJ1-6, with 7 nucleotides matching TRBD1. The junction had 8 bases not matched to a gene; V was cut back by 5 bases and J by 7 bases. The germline V gene has CDR1 LGHNA and CDR2 YSLEER. CDR3 size: 15 residues. The CDR3 protein is CASSESGQKNSPLHF. The CDR3 DNA reads TGCGCCAGCAGCGAATCGGGACAGAAGAATTCACCCCTCCACTTT.

This clonotype was counted at least ten times. V usage is TRBV7-8 and J usage is TRBJ2-3; tentatively, D is TRBD2 (5 bases). This CDR3 spans 15 amino acids. Between the trimmed V and J ends, which lost 6 bases and 5 bases, there was a span of 18 bases. From germline, CDR1 is SGHVS and CDR2 FQNEAQ. The DNA for the CDR3 is TGTGCCAGCAGACCGCTAGCAGCCTTGAGAGATACGCAGTATTTT. It translates to CASRPLAALRDTQYF.

Many counts were recorded for this clonotype. The J gene is TRBJ1-5, the V gene TRBV7-8, with D possibly matching TRBD1 (5 bases). The germline gives CDR1 SGHVS, CDR2 FQNEAQ. This CDR3 contains 16 residues. V lost 1 base and J lost 0, with 10 bases in between. The CDR3 nucleotides read TGTGCCAGCAGCTTAGACGGACATCCTAGCAATCAGCCCCAGCATTTT. Translated: CASSLDGHPSNQPQHF.

In DNA, the CDR3 is TGTGCCAGTAGTGTTGGCGGGGGCGAGCAGTACTTC. Amino acids: CASSVGGGEQYF. The rearrangement links TRBV19 to TRBJ2-7; TRBD2 aligns across 7 bases. From germline, CDR1 is LNHDA and CDR2 SQIVND (reference sequence). The CDR3 has 12 residues. V was clipped by 5 bases and J by 6 bases; unmatched bases: 4.

In this sample, this clonotype turned up many times. The gene calls are TRBV5-4 and TRBJ2-2; 8 bases map to TRBD2. There are 17 residues in the CDR3. J gave up 0 bases and V 5 bases, and 9 bases lay outside the gene matches. The germline V gene encodes CDR1 SGHNT and CDR2 YYREEE (reference sequence). The CDR3 here is CASRQRGGGTNTGELFF. The DNA of the CDR3 is TGTGCCAGCAGGCAACGGGGGGGGGGCACGAACACCGGGGAGCTGTTTTTT.

The sample holds many counts of this clonotype. J is TRBJ2-7 and V is TRBV7-2; no clear D gene. Germline loops: CDR1 SGHTA, CDR2 FQGNSA. Trimming pared 0 bases from V and 1 base from J, leaving 10 bases between. This CDR3 is built from 15 residues. The CDR3 sequence is CASSLAGRYSYEQYF. DNA for the CDR3: TGTGCCAGCAGCTTAGCGGGCAGGTATTCCTACGAGCAGTACTTC.

The chain employs TRBV12-3 or TRBV12-4 and TRBJ1-5; no reliable D call. Between the trimmed V and J ends, which lost 1 base and 7 bases, there was a span of 8 bases. The length of the CDR3 is 13 residues. The CDR3 here is CASSLETRQPQHF. The DNA of the CDR3 is TGTGCCAGCAGTTTAGAGACTAGGCAGCCCCAGCATTTT.

This clonotype was counted ten times or more. The V call is TRBV7-2, the J call TRBJ2-7; D is possibly TRBD2 (7 bases). The length of the CDR3 is 15 residues. Germline loops: CDR1 SGHTA, CDR2 FQGNSA. The V gene lost 5 bases and the J gene lost 1 base, with 15 bases spanning the gap. The chain's CDR3 is CASSPRGGASYEQYF. As DNA, the CDR3 is TGTGCCAGCAGCCCGAGGGGGGGGGCGTCCTACGAGCAGTACTTC. Full variable domain (outside the CDR3, taken from reference TRBV7-2 and TRBJ2-7): GAGVSQSPSNKVTEKGKDVELRCDPISGHTALYWYRQSLGQGLEFLIYFQGNSAPDKSGLPSDRFSAERTGGSVSTLTIQRTQQEDSAVYLCASSPRGGASYEQYFGPGTRLTVT.

This clonotype has a handful of counts. The rearrangement uses TRBV12-5 and TRBJ2-7; D is possibly TRBD1 or TRBD2 (5 bases each). CDR1 LGHNT and CDR2 FRNRAP come from the germline V gene. The length of the CDR3 is 17 residues. V lost 0 bases to trimming and J lost 5 bases, with 20 bases between them. CDR3 nucleotides: TGTGCTAGTGGTTTGGTACGTCTTCGGCAAATGGGGGACGAGCAGTACTTC. It translates to CASGLVRLRQMGDEQYF.

This clonotype was detected ten times or more. V gene TRBV7-8 combines with J gene TRBJ2-5, with TRBD1 matching 8 bases. CDR1 is SGHVS, CDR2 FQNEAQ, per germline. J was trimmed by 1 base and V by 1 base; bases with no gene match: 5. The CDR3 sequence is 16 residues long. The CDR3 region is CASSLVRTGLQETQYF. CDR3 sequence (DNA): TGTGCCAGCAGCTTAGTACGGACAGGGCTCCAAGAGACCCAGTACTTC.